The 5 T cell receptor beta chains presented below share a single source sample, sequenced in a study of cytomegalovirus exposure and HLA in healthy donors. Use of 60 Vbeta and 13 Jbeta primers characterized the PCR. The protocol was immunoSEQ multiplex PCR, while the TCRdb copy is restricted to in-frame clones and leaves out a portion. The sample contains about 55,000 clones, roughly 80% of which appear only once. Sequencing was performed on PBMCs. All receptors derive from a man younger than 40 in good health and CMV-seronegative.

The rearrangement uses TRBV2 and TRBJ1-2, with D tentatively TRBD1 (5 bases). V lost 3 bases, J lost 2 bases, and 10 bases lay in between. This CDR3 has 14 amino acids. Germline lookup yields CDR1 SNHLY and CDR2 FYNNEI. In nucleotides, the CDR3 is TGTGCCAGCAGTGAGCAGGGTACAAACTATGGCTACACCTTC. This encodes CASSEQGTNYGYTF.

The rearrangement links TRBV27 to TRBJ2-2; D possibly corresponds to TRBD2 (5 bases). V was cut by 6 bases and J by 8 bases, with 7 bases left in between. The CDR3 runs 11 residues. Germline assignment: CDR1 MNHEY and CDR2 SMNVEV (reference sequence). CDR3 DNA sequence: TGTGCCAGCAGGGACTGGGGGGAGCTGTTTTTT. Translation gives CASRDWGELFF.

The chain joins TRBV7-9 to TRBJ1-2, with TRBD1 identical over 7 bases. The CDR3 loop spans 15 amino acids. With 4 bases clipped from V and 3 bases from J, the junction kept 8 bases outside the gene matches. The germline CDR1 and CDR2 sequences are SEHNR and FQNEAQ (reference sequence). This CDR3 reads CASSSLTGWDYGYTF. The CDR3 coding sequence is TGTGCCAGCAGCTCGTTGACAGGGTGGGACTATGGCTACACCTTC.

The rearrangement uses TRBV6-1 and TRBJ2-1; D gene uncertain. This CDR3 spans 15 amino acids. The V and J ends lost 3 bases and 0 bases respectively, with 9 bases between them. Looked up from germline, CDR1 is MNHNS and CDR2 is SASEGT. The CDR3 sequence: CASSDRWASYNEQFF. The DNA of the CDR3 is TGTGCCAGCAGTGATAGGTGGGCCTCCTACAATGAGCAGTTCTTC.

The chain employs TRBV4-3 and TRBJ2-3, with 10 bases fitting TRBD1. The germline CDR1 and CDR2 sequences are LGHNA and YSLEER. The CDR3 has 16 residues. Trimming took 5 bases from V and 7 from J; bases not matched to a gene: 12. The CDR3 DNA reads TGCGCCAGCAGCTTCTCCGGGACAGGGGAGAGGTATACGCAGTATTTT. Its protein is CASSFSGTGERYTQYF.